The clone carrying this T cell receptor (beta chain) was detected many times. Its antigen remains unidentified. The CDR3 spans 11 residues. V lost 2 bases to trimming and J lost 13 bases, with 9 bases between them. This record comes from a study of identical twins. Study-wide results and limits: One should note that invariant MAIT and iNKT cells could partly confound zero-insertion analyses.

TCRdb analysed the 5' RACE reads with MiXCR anew, one entry per CDR3 protein. The data show about 520,000 distinct CDR3 sequences, with around 20% seen just once and around 0.91% held by the top ten. This sample also belongs to another study, concerning T cells expressing NK-cell markers.

This receptor was obtained from a young woman in good health. The sample was CD4+ T cells sorted from blood. This chain joins TRBV12-3 or TRBV12-4 and TRBJ2-1, with D maybe TRBD2 (5 bases). The CDR3 nucleotides are TGTGCCAGCAGTTTAAAAGCGGCACAGTTCTTC. As protein: CASSLKAAQFF.